Listed below are T cell receptor beta chains from one sample, sequenced in a study of blood T cell repertoires in COVID-19. Method: immunoSEQ multiplex PCR; TCRdb's copy keeps in-frame clones and lacks some. The table shows approximately 270,000 clones, with 70% to 90% occurring only once. Source material: PBMCs or T cells enriched from blood (not recorded which). Receptors were obtained from a woman in her forties or fifties who had recovered from COVID-19. The CDR3 runs from the conserved cysteine through the conserved F or W. D genes are given only for firm matches. Clone size, where shown, is once, few, many, or a class for clones that have expanded.

V gene	clone size	D gene	J gene	CDR3 protein	CDR3 DNA
TRBV4-1	-	-	TRBJ1-2	CASSQDWGDGFYGYTF	TGCGCCAGCAGCCAAGATTGGGGGGACGGCTTCTATGGCTACACCTTC
TRBV7-2	-	TRBD1	TRBJ2-1	CASSFRTGGGGEQFF	TGTGCCAGCAGCTTCCGGACAGGGGGCGGGGGTGAGCAGTTCTTC
TRBV7-9	-	TRBD2	TRBJ2-1	CASSRLAGTYNEQFF	TGTGCCAGCAGCCGCCTAGCGGGAACATACAATGAGCAGTTCTTC
TRBV7-5	once	-	TRBJ1-2	CARSCVLAYGYTF	TGTGCCAGAAGCTGTGTGTTGGCCTATGGCTACACCTTC
TRBV28	-	-	TRBJ2-6	CASSPQAKYSSGANVLTF	TGTGCCAGCAGTCCCCAGGCCAAGTATTCCTCTGGGGCCAACGTCCTGACTTTC
TRBV6-2/TRBV6-3	many	-	TRBJ1-4	CASSYGRRHATNEKLFF	TGTGCCAGCAGTTACGGAAGAAGACATGCAACTAATGAAAAACTGTTTTTT
TRBV7-2	-	-	TRBJ1-2	CASSLAGWGVNYGYTF	TGTGCCAGCAGCTTAGCGGGGTGGGGGGTTAACTATGGCTACACCTTC
TRBV19	-	TRBD1	TRBJ1-5	CASRETGVNQPQHF	TGTGCCAGTAGAGAGACAGGGGTGAATCAGCCCCAGCATTTT
TRBV5-1	-	-	TRBJ2-7	CASSYGQGGLEQYF	TGCGCCAGCAGCTACGGACAGGGAGGGTTGGAGCAGTACTTC
TRBV6-5	-	TRBD2	TRBJ2-1	CASRPGTSLSNEQFF	TGTGCCAGCAGGCCCGGGACTAGCCTGTCTAATGAGCAGTTCTTC
TRBV6-5	-	-	TRBJ2-3	CASSYGHRSTDTQYF	TGTGCCAGCAGTTACGGACATAGAAGCACAGATACGCAGTATTTT
TRBV3-1/TRBV3-2	-	-	TRBJ1-1	CASTRLGWDTEAFF	TGTGCCAGCACCAGACTAGGCTGGGACACTGAAGCTTTCTTT
TRBV30	-	TRBD2	TRBJ2-3	CAWSGLAGVNTQYF	TGTGCCTGGAGTGGTCTAGCGGGAGTAAATACGCAGTATTTT
TRBV6-5	-	TRBD1	TRBJ1-5	CASKRQGANQPQHF	TGTGCCAGCAAACGACAGGGGGCGAATCAGCCCCAGCATTTT
TRBV6-5	-	-	TRBJ1-3	CASSSQKGGSGNTIYF	TGTGCCAGCAGTTCCCAGAAAGGGGGATCCGGAAACACCATATATTTT
TRBV10-3	-	TRBD2	TRBJ2-1	CAISGLAGANEQFF	TGTGCCATCAGTGGACTAGCGGGAGCTAATGAGCAGTTCTTC
TRBV6-1	-	-	TRBJ1-1	CASSEGGVGSGTEAFF	TGTGCCAGCAGTGAAGGGGGCGTGGGCTCGGGCACTGAAGCTTTCTTT
TRBV28	-	-	TRBJ1-5	CASIPRGQGNQPQHF	TGTGCCAGCATCCCACGGGGCCAGGGGAATCAGCCCCAGCATTTT
TRBV27	-	-	TRBJ2-7	CASSLSAGNTYEQYF	TGTGCCAGCAGTTTATCCGCCGGGAATACCTACGAGCAGTACTTC
TRBV9	-	-	TRBJ2-7	CASSVGSASYEQYF	TGTGCCAGCAGCGTAGGGTCCGCGTCCTACGAGCAGTACTTC
TRBV5-6	-	TRBD2	TRBJ2-1	CASSLVSLAGYNEQFF	TGTGCCAGCAGCTTGGTAAGCCTAGCGGGGTACAATGAGCAGTTCTTC
TRBV9	-	-	TRBJ2-7	CASSVEGGGGEQYF	TGTGCCAGCAGCGTAGAGGGAGGTGGTGGCGAGCAGTACTTC
TRBV5-1	-	-	TRBJ2-5	CASSLATSGGETQYF	TGCGCCAGCAGCTTGGCGACATCTGGGGGGGAGACCCAGTACTTC
TRBV10-3	few	TRBD2	TRBJ2-1	CAISEGLAGTYNEQFF	TGTGCCATCAGTGAGGGACTAGCGGGAACCTACAATGAGCAGTTCTTC